This T cell receptor (beta chain) was obtained from a study of CD8 T cell repertoires and HIV-1 epitope variants. The CDR3 consists of 15 residues. Germline assignment: CDR1 MNHNS and CDR2 SASEGT. The V and J ends lost 3 bases and 6 bases, in that order; junction bases with no gene match: 6. Assay used: immunoSEQ multiplex PCR; TCRdb lists only in-frame clones, some missing. This sample has some 87,000 clones, with roughly 81% found just once. The sample was uncultured baseline CD8+ T cells from peripheral blood mononuclear cells (PBMCs). The origin of this receptor is a male donor with HIV. V gene TRBV6-1 combines with J gene TRBJ1-5; 9 positions match TRBD1. The CDR3 DNA is TGTGCCAGCAGTGAGGTCGGACAGGGGAGTCAGCCCCAGCATTTT. As protein: CASSEVGQGSQPQHF.